Ten or more counts support the clone carrying this T cell receptor (beta chain). Its antigen is not identified. This record comes from a study of CD8 T cells in ankylosing spondylitis. The CDR3 is 14 amino acids. Trimming removed 7 bases from V and 0 bases from J; junction bases left unmatched: 6. CDR1 is MNHEY, CDR2 SVGEGT, per germline. General study findings and limits: A CD8+ phenotype characterized the disease-linked clones, which were relatively rare in peripheral blood. Matched synovial fluid from ankylosing spondylitis patients was reported to be enriched for disease-linked clones.

In TCRdb, the 5' RACE reads were re-called with MiXCR into one record per CDR3 protein. The sample records 200,000 to 300,000 distinct CDR3 sequences, around 7.8% being singletons. J is TRBJ2-7 and V is TRBV6-2 or TRBV6-3; 7 nucleotides align to TRBD2. Sequencing was done on a sample of blood, either unsorted or a sorted T cell fraction (not recorded which). This TCR derives from a male donor with ankylosing spondylitis or in good health (not recorded which). Written as DNA, the CDR3 is TGTGCCAGCACCAAGGGAGGGAACTCCTACGAGCAGTACTTC. It is translated as CASTKGGNSYEQYF.